The rows below give T cell receptor beta chains drawn from one sample of a study of T-cell reconstitution after alpha-beta-depleted transplantation in children. Each CDR3 protein is one row after TCRdb ran MiXCR on the PCR reads. The sample holds 780,000 or so distinct CDR3 sequences, roughly 16% seen once. Sequences were derived from PBMCs, mostly from graft donor cells, sampled 360 days after TCRalphabeta/CD19-depleted stem cell transplant. These receptors were collected from a male patient younger than 18 who had a stem cell transplant for acute lymphoblastic leukemia, so the T cells may come from the graft donor. Each CDR3 is given with its conserved first and last residue. D genes are given only for firm matches. Clone size is stated in some rows and not others, as once, few, many or a class when expanded.

clone size	V gene	D gene	J gene	CDR3 protein	CDR3 DNA
NA	TRBV2	TRBD1	TRBJ2-3	CASSYQTGKAHTDTQYF	TGTGCCAGCAGTTACCAGACAGGGAAGGCCCACACAGATACGCAGTATTTT
few	TRBV7-8	TRBD1	TRBJ2-7	CASSLFATGPYEQYF	TGTGCCAGCAGCTTATTCGCGACAGGGCCCTACGAGCAGTACTTC
NA	TRBV5-6	TRBD1	TRBJ1-4	CASSLAGTGLRGGEKLFF	TGTGCCAGCAGCTTGGCCGGGACAGGGTTACGTGGAGGCGAAAAACTGTTTTTT
few	TRBV7-9	TRBD1	TRBJ1-5	CASSWGTGAQPQHF	TGTGCCAGCAGCTGGGGGACAGGGGCTCAGCCCCAGCATTTT
NA	TRBV9	NA	TRBJ2-1	CASSVAPGSYNEQFF	TGTGCCAGCAGCGTAGCCCCTGGCTCCTACAATGAGCAGTTCTTC
few	TRBV4-1	NA	TRBJ1-1	CASSHAFDAFF	TGCGCCAGCAGCCACGCTTTTGATGCTTTCTTT
few	TRBV11-2	NA	TRBJ1-2	CASSTLARTVPDNGYTF	TGTGCCAGCAGTACGCTTGCTCGTACCGTCCCAGACAATGGCTACACCTTC
NA	TRBV27	TRBD1	TRBJ1-1	CASSSISRGQVNTEAFF	TGTGCCAGCAGTTCCATCTCCCGGGGACAGGTGAACACTGAAGCTTTCTTT
few	TRBV20-1	NA	TRBJ2-1	CSAPQSGPYNEQFF	TGCAGTGCCCCCCAGAGCGGACCCTACAATGAGCAGTTCTTC
many	TRBV27	NA	TRBJ2-2	CASSWRANTGELFF	TGTGCCAGCAGTTGGAGAGCGAACACCGGGGAGCTGTTTTTT
NA	TRBV6-1	NA	TRBJ2-3	CASSDIRAETDTQYF	TGTGCCAGCAGCGATATACGGGCCGAAACGGATACGCAGTATTTT
few	TRBV6-5	NA	TRBJ2-5	CASSYDGQETQYF	TGTGCCAGCAGTTACGACGGGCAAGAGACCCAGTACTTC
NA	TRBV4-1	NA	TRBJ2-3	CASSHLGEDTQYF	TGCGCCAGCAGCCACCTAGGGGAGGACACGCAGTATTTT
NA	TRBV7-6	NA	TRBJ2-3	CASSLVSGRMDTQYF	TGTGCCAGCAGCTTAGTGTCAGGGCGCATGGATACGCAGTATTTT
once	TRBV7-7	NA	TRBJ2-7	CASSSQGSLPYEQYF	TGTGCCAGCAGCTCACAGGGATCCCTCCCCTACGAGCAGTACTTC
few	TRBV6-1	NA	TRBJ2-4	CASTDTGSRFKNIQYF	TGTGCCAGCACCGACACAGGGTCCCGATTCAAAAACATTCAGTACTTC
NA	TRBV27	NA	TRBJ2-1	CASRPTENNEQFF	TGTGCCAGCAGGCCGACAGAGAACAATGAGCAGTTCTTC
NA	TRBV5-1	NA	TRBJ2-1	CASVWGNEQFF	TGCGCCAGCGTTTGGGGGAATGAGCAGTTCTTC
many	TRBV12-3/TRBV12-4	NA	TRBJ2-2	CASSLRARTGELFF	TGTGCCAGCAGTTTAAGGGCTCGCACCGGGGAGCTGTTTTTT
few	TRBV5-1	NA	TRBJ2-3	CASSSRGGGTDTQYF	TGCGCCAGCAGCTCGAGGGGGGGAGGCACAGATACGCAGTATTTT
many	TRBV7-6	TRBD1	TRBJ2-5	CASSLQQGQIQETQYF	TGTGCCAGCAGCCTCCAACAGGGGCAGATACAAGAGACCCAGTACTTC
NA	TRBV7-9	NA	TRBJ2-7	CASSLSQGPPDEQYF	TGTGCCAGCAGCCTATCCCAGGGACCTCCTGACGAGCAGTACTTC